Reported below is one T cell receptor (beta chain). As yet, its antigen is unknown. The germline V gene has CDR1 MGHRA and CDR2 YSYEKL. The CDR3 runs 16 residues. V lost 0 bases to trimming and J lost 3 bases, with 13 bases between them. This sample was taken from a study of T cell responses to AZD1222 COVID-19 vaccine. Study results and caveats: CD4 TCRs associated with vaccination spanned spike, dominating at 160-218 and 743-854. Of the AZD1222 recipients, only 5 to 7 were seropositive at baseline. Clonal diversity was possibly underestimated, and white British individuals and females predominated among donors.

Sequencing was performed with immunoSEQ multiplex PCR; in TCRdb, only in-frame clones are kept and a portion is missing. Of approximately 150,000 clones listed, over 85% were seen once; the top ten hold 1.6%. The sequence derives from an adult in good health. The chain uses TRBV4-1 and TRBJ2-3; a possible D gene is TRBD1 (7 bases). The specimen was peripheral blood, collected on day 0 of AZD1222 vaccination. CDR3 protein: CASSQELTGRTDTQYF. The CDR3 coding sequence is TGCGCCAGCAGCCAAGAGTTGACAGGGAGGACAGATACGCAGTATTTT.